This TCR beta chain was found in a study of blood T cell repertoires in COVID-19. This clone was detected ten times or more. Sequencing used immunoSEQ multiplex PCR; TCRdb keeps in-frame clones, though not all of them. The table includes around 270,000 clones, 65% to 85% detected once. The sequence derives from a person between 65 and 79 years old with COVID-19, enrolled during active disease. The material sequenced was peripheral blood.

In nucleotides, the CDR3 is TGTGCCAGCAGCCAAGGGGGGCAGGGGTACTACGAGCAGTACTTC. Protein: CASSQGGQGYYEQYF. The chain has TRBV3-1 (or the pseudogene TRBV3-2) and TRBJ2-7; D is possibly TRBD1 (6 bases). V was clipped by 1 base and J by 3 bases, with 13 bases between them. The CDR3 contains 15 residues. Germline V gene sequence: CDR1 LGHDT, CDR2 YNNKEL (reference sequence).